The 24 T cell receptor beta chains presented below share a single source sample, sequenced in a study of blood T cells in healthy people across ages. A J-beta primer mix and a sample-barcoded 5' primer were used in a second PCR of roughly 6 to 11 cycles. Via MiXCR, TCRdb re-called the 5' RACE reads, giving one row per CDR3 protein. The sample includes 800,000 or so distinct CDR3 sequences, about 45% seen only once; the top ten take about a sixth. The sample consisted of blood. Every receptor here comes from a man of 80 years or more in good health.

This chain uses TRBV7-3 with TRBJ2-1; D possibly corresponds to TRBD1 (6 bases). The V end was cut by 5 bases, the J end by 5 bases, with 13 bases between. This CDR3 is 14 amino acids long. Germline V gene data show CDR1 as SGHTA and CDR2 as FQGTGA. The CDR3 nucleotides read TGTGCCAGCAGCAGTACAGGGCTGAACAATGAGCAGTTCTTC. Its protein product is CASSSTGLNNEQFF.

This clonotype was detected many times. The genes are TRBV27 and TRBJ2-7; 8 bases are a match to TRBD2. CDR3 length: 15 amino acids. With 5 bases clipped from V and 3 bases from J, the junction kept 9 bases outside the gene matches. Germline values: CDR1 MNHEY, CDR2 SMNVEV (reference sequence). The CDR3: CASSTPAGESYEQYF. The CDR3 bases are TGTGCCAGCAGTACCCCAGCGGGAGAGAGCTACGAGCAGTACTTC.

The chain recombines TRBV25-1 with TRBJ2-3, with D unclear. Germline loops: CDR1 MGHDK, CDR2 SYGVNS. The V end was cut by 0 bases, the J end by 4 bases, with 11 bases between. This CDR3 has 15 amino acids. The DNA for the CDR3 is TGTGCCAGCAGTGAATATTTATCGGAATCAGATACGCAGTATTTT. Encoded protein: CASSEYLSESDTQYF.

The V call is TRBV20-1, the J call TRBJ2-3; D call uncertain. This CDR3 is built from 15 residues. V lost 0 bases and J 4 bases, leaving 14 bases between the germline ends. The germline V gene encodes CDR1 DFQATT and CDR2 SNEGSKA (reference sequence). CDR3 amino acids: CSARDPGKRADTQYF. The CDR3 nucleotides are TGCAGTGCTAGAGATCCTGGAAAAAGGGCAGATACGCAGTATTTT.

The table lists this clonotype with many counts. This rearrangement joins TRBV5-4 to TRBJ2-3; D is possibly TRBD2 (6 bases). From germline, CDR1 is SGHNT and CDR2 YYREEE (reference sequence). V was clipped by 0 bases and J by 1 base, with 12 bases between them. The CDR3 has 16 amino acids. CDR3 in amino acids: CASSLGTTFGTDTQYF. CDR3 coding DNA: TGTGCCAGCAGCTTGGGGACTACCTTTGGCACAGATACGCAGTATTTT.

J is TRBJ2-1 and V is TRBV27; 7 bases line up with TRBD2. The CDR3 is 16 residues long. The V gene's germline CDR1 is MNHEY and CDR2 SMNVEV (reference sequence). With 5 bases clipped from V and 4 bases from J, the junction kept 11 bases outside the gene matches. The CDR3 sequence is CASSPFKSGVYNEQFF. CDR3 DNA: TGTGCCAGCAGTCCCTTCAAAAGCGGGGTATACAATGAGCAGTTCTTC.

The chain uses TRBV20-1 and TRBJ2-7; the match to TRBD1 covers 8 bases. The CDR3 is 16 amino acids. The V gene's germline CDR1 is DFQATT and CDR2 SNEGSKA (reference sequence). Losses at the gene ends were 0 bases for V and 3 bases for J; bases not matched to a gene: 10. This CDR3 reads CSAREPSRTGRYEQYF. The CDR3 bases are TGCAGTGCTAGAGAACCCTCCCGGACAGGGCGCTACGAGCAGTACTTC.

This rearrangement joins TRBV4-3 to TRBJ2-3, with D possibly being TRBD1 (5 bases). CDR3 length equals 18 residues. The V gene lost 0 bases and the J gene lost 6 bases, with 22 bases spanning the gap. Germline CDR1 LGHNA, CDR2 YSLEER. CDR3 sequence: CASSQEWGASGAHDTQYF. The DNA for the CDR3 is TGCGCCAGCAGCCAAGAGTGGGGCGCATCTGGAGCACACGATACGCAGTATTTT.

Many counts were recorded for this clonotype. V and J are TRBV7-2 and TRBJ2-7; TRBD2 matches 12 bases. Germline-derived CDR1 and CDR2 are SGHTA and FQGNSA. The V and J ends lost 5 bases and 4 bases, in that order; junction bases with no gene match: 6. The CDR3 is made up of 15 amino acids. CDR3 sequence: CASSATSGGNYEQYF. CDR3 DNA: TGTGCCAGCAGCGCGACTAGCGGGGGAAATTACGAGCAGTACTTC.

The V gene is TRBV20-1, the J gene TRBJ1-4, with 7 positions matching TRBD1. The germline V gene encodes CDR1 DFQATT and CDR2 SNEGSKA (reference sequence). V lost 0 bases to trimming and J lost 5 bases; unmatched junction nucleotides: 6. This CDR3 is 15 amino acids long. The CDR3 is CSARDFAGGNEKLFF. The CDR3 DNA reads as TGCAGTGCTAGAGATTTTGCAGGGGGGAATGAAAAACTGTTTTTT.

The V and J genes are TRBV5-6 and TRBJ2-3, with 11 nucleotides matching TRBD1. Germline-derived CDR1 and CDR2 are SGHDT and YYEEEE. After removal of 2 bases from V and 6 bases from J, the junction contained 5 bases not matched to a gene. The CDR3 is 15 residues long. DNA of the CDR3: TGTGCCAGCAGCTTAAGGACAGGGGGCTTGGATACGCAGTATTTT. Translated: CASSLRTGGLDTQYF.

This chain joins TRBV7-2 and TRBJ2-3; a weak D match, TRBD2 (5 bases). V lost 5 bases, J lost 7 bases, and 19 bases lay in between. CDR1 and CDR2 (germline): SGHTA, FQGNSA. The CDR3 length is 15 residues. The CDR3 reads CASSASSTGLYTQYF. The CDR3 coding sequence is TGTGCCAGCAGCGCTAGCTCGACGGGGTTATATACGCAGTATTTT.

This sequence joins TRBV11-1 and TRBJ2-1; 11 nucleotides agree with TRBD1. This CDR3 is 14 amino acids long. The ends lost 5 bases at V and 8 bases at J; junction bases unmatched: 5. Germline CDR1 reads SGHAT; CDR2 reads FQDESV (reference sequence). CDR3 bases: TGTGCCAGCAGCCGGGACAGGGGGACGGATGAGCAGTTCTTC. Translated: CASSRDRGTDEQFF.

The chain is built from TRBV7-2 and TRBJ2-7, with D unresolved. The closer fit of TRBJ2-5 to the DNA end suggests the J call may be wrong. The germline CDR1 and CDR2 sequences are SGHTA and FQGNSA. The CDR3 sequence is 13 residues long. CDR3 in amino acids: CASSLSLGETQYF. Here the CDR3 DNA reads TGTGCCAGCAGCTTAAGCTTGGGGGAGACCCAGTACTTC.

The V call is TRBV7-2, the J call TRBJ1-2, with D unclear. This CDR3 is built from 14 residues. The germline V and J ends were trimmed by 5 bases and 4 bases, with 14 bases remaining between them. CDR1 and CDR2 from the germline V gene are SGHTA and FQGNSA. The DNA for the CDR3 is TGTGCCAGCAGCGTATTGGGATTCGGCTATGGCTACACCTTC. Translation: CASSVLGFGYGYTF. Filled out from reference TRBV7-2 and TRBJ1-2, the complete variable domain reads GAGVSQSPSNKVTEKGKDVELRCDPISGHTALYWYRQSLGQGLEFLIYFQGNSAPDKSGLPSDRFSAERTGGSVSTLTIQRTQQEDSAVYLCASSVLGFGYGYTFGSGTRLTVV.

The rearrangement joins TRBV7-2 to TRBJ2-5, with D possibly called TRBD1 or TRBD2 (7 bases each). With 4 bases removed from V and 6 bases from J, the gap between germline ends came to 18 bases. Germline V gene lookup returns CDR1 SGHTA and CDR2 FQGNSA. The CDR3 spans 15 residues. The CDR3 region is CASSSSTGRGQTQYF. In nucleotides, the CDR3 is TGTGCCAGCAGCTCGTCGACAGGGAGGGGGCAGACCCAGTACTTC.

A note on this clonotype: One end of the junction is discordant with germline, which a read error may explain. The chain links TRBV12-3 or TRBV12-4 to TRBJ2-1; D not resolved. The CDR3 totals 14 residues. The CDR3 region is CAGSVWSRSNEQFF. The CDR3 DNA reads TGTGCCGGCAGTGTCTGGTCTAGATCCAATGAGCAGTTCTTC.

For this clonotype: The junction shows a germline mismatch at one end, possibly a read error. The rearrangement uses TRBV7-2 and TRBJ2-1; perhaps TRBD1 as D (5 bases). Germline lookup yields CDR1 SGHTA and CDR2 FQGNSA. CDR3 length: 13 residues. In DNA, the CDR3 is TGTGCCAACAGCTTACCAGGGTGGGATGAGCAGTTCTTC. Translated: CANSLPGWDEQFF.

The chain links TRBV7-2 to TRBJ1-2; 12 bases align to TRBD1. Trimming took 4 bases from V and 2 from J; bases not matched to a gene: 5. Per germline, CDR1 SGHTA and CDR2 FQGNSA. This CDR3 is 16 amino acids long. The CDR3 DNA is TGTGCCAGCAGCTGGGGGACAGGGGGCCGAAACTATGGCTACACCTTC. The encoded protein is CASSWGTGGRNYGYTF.

This clonotype was seen ten or more times. The chain recombines TRBV12-3 or TRBV12-4 with TRBJ2-7; D not resolved. V shed 3 bases and J shed 2 bases, with 5 bases lying between them. The CDR3 consists of 12 residues. The CDR3: CASSFTPYEQYF. CDR3 bases: TGTGCCAGCAGTTTCACCCCCTACGAGCAGTACTTC.

In the case of this clonotype: Given a much more abundant clone one base away, this may be a read error. The genes are TRBV6-5 and TRBJ2-5; TRBD2 agrees at 9 bases. The V gene end was trimmed by 9 bases and the J gene end by 11 bases; junction bases not matched to a gene: 16. The CDR3 runs 14 residues. The germline gives CDR1 MNHEY, CDR2 SVGAGI. CDR3 DNA sequence: TGTGCCAGTTCCCAGGCTAGCGGGATGAATGAGCAGTACTTC. This codes for CASSQASGMNEQYF.

This clonotype has just a few counts. CDR3: CSAWKTSGTGNEQFF. CDR3 bases: TGCAGTGCCTGGAAGACTAGCGGGACGGGAAATGAGCAGTTCTTC. V and J are TRBV20-1 and TRBJ2-1, with TRBD2 matching 11 bases. This CDR3 comprises 15 residues. In germline, CDR1 is DFQATT, CDR2 SNEGSKA (reference sequence). Trimming took 6 bases from V and 7 from J; bases not matched to a gene: 11.

The chain joins TRBV7-2 to TRBJ2-7, with 7 bases aligning to TRBD2. The V gene end was trimmed by 6 bases and the J gene end by 3 bases; junction bases not matched to a gene: 8. CDR1 and CDR2 (germline): SGHTA, FQGNSA. This CDR3 has 14 amino acids. The DNA for the CDR3 is TGTGCCAGCAGTCCCGGGACTACCTACTACGAGCAGTACTTC. Encoded protein: CASSPGTTYYEQYF.

This clonotype was seen more than once but under ten times. J is TRBJ2-3 and V is TRBV6-1; TRBD2 aligns across 10 bases. Germline lookup yields CDR1 MNHNS and CDR2 SASEGT. The CDR3 spans 14 residues. V lost 1 base and J lost 8; bases outside the gene matches: 3. In nucleotides, the CDR3 is TGTGCCAGCAGTGAAGGGCTAGCGGGAGTTACGCAGTATTTT. This codes for CASSEGLAGVTQYF.